Following are 29 T cell receptor beta chains from one sample sequenced in a study of identical twins. TCRdb processed the 5' RACE reads anew with MiXCR; each CDR3 protein has one entry. The profile covers about 100,000 distinct CDR3 sequences, with roughly 6% appearing a single time and about an eighth taken by the ten largest. Sequenced material: memory T cells sorted from blood. The receptor source for this set is a woman in her forties or fifties in good health.

This clonotype was recorded many times. The chain carries TRBV5-1 and TRBJ2-1; 7 bases map to TRBD1. This CDR3 comprises 14 residues. Per germline, CDR1 SGHRS and CDR2 YFSETQ. V gave up 3 bases and J gave up 5 bases; unmatched junction bases: 5. DNA for the CDR3: TGCGCCAGCAGCTGGGGACAGCCTAACAATGAGCAGTTCTTC. It encodes CASSWGQPNNEQFF.

The rearrangement joins TRBV7-8 to TRBJ1-1, with a tentative D call TRBD1 (5 bases). Germline V gene sequence: CDR1 SGHVS, CDR2 FQNEAQ. V lost 6 bases and J lost 5, with 31 bases in between. The CDR3 has 19 amino acids. CDR3 sequence reads: CASSSGLLDRTNVRTEAFF. The CDR3 DNA is TGTGCCAGCAGTTCGGGGCTACTCGACCGGACAAACGTAAGAACTGAAGCTTTCTTT.

The V gene is TRBV15, the J gene TRBJ2-7; 11 positions match TRBD1. The ends lost 5 bases at V and 6 bases at J; junction bases unmatched: 9. This CDR3 is 15 amino acids long. Germline assignment: CDR1 LNHNV and CDR2 YYDKDF (reference sequence). The CDR3 region is CATSGPGQGGREQYF. In nucleotides, the CDR3 is TGTGCCACCAGCGGCCCGGGACAGGGGGGGCGCGAGCAGTACTTC. Using reference TRBV15 and TRBJ2-7 for the parts outside the CDR3, the full variable domain is DAMVIQNPRYQVTQFGKPVTLSCSQTLNHNVMYWYQQKSSQAPKLLFHYYDKDFNNEADTPDNFQSRRPNTSFCFLDIRSPGLGDTAMYLCATSGPGQGGREQYFGPGTRLTVT.

This clonotype was seen repeatedly, ten times or more. The V call is TRBV6-5, the J call TRBJ2-1, with 11 bases lining up with TRBD2. The germline V gene has CDR1 MNHEY and CDR2 SVGAGI. This CDR3 has 14 amino acids. With V trimmed by 4 bases and J by 9 bases, 5 bases remained unmatched. CDR3 residues: CASSSLAGGGEQFF. DNA for the CDR3: TGTGCCAGCAGTTCCCTAGCGGGAGGAGGTGAGCAGTTCTTC.

This clonotype was counted many times. This rearrangement joins TRBV6-6 to TRBJ2-1, with a weak D call TRBD1 (8 bases). The CDR3 has 13 amino acids. Per the germline V gene, CDR1 is MNHNY and CDR2 is SVGAGI (reference sequence). V lost 7 bases and J lost 9, with 16 bases in between. The CDR3 protein is CASTYTGGGEQFF. The CDR3 DNA reads as TGTGCCAGCACATACACAGGGGGGGGTGAGCAGTTCTTC.

This clonotype was counted many times. CDR3 coding DNA: TGCGCCAGCGGCGGGAGGCCCTACGAGCAGTACTTC. As protein: CASGGRPYEQYF. This chain links TRBV10-2 with TRBJ2-7; 8 bases match TRBD2. The CDR3 consists of 12 residues. The J segment lost 2 bases and the V segment lost 8 bases, leaving 2 bases of the junction unmatched. Per the germline V gene, CDR1 is WSHSY and CDR2 is SAAADI.

Ten or more counts support this clonotype. This chain joins TRBV12-3 or TRBV12-4 and TRBJ2-1; 7 bases map to TRBD2. V trimming: 6 bases; J trimming: 11 bases; junction bases outside the gene matches: 1. The CDR3 runs 10 residues. The CDR3 sequence is CASSSGKQFF. The CDR3 bases are TGTGCCAGCAGCAGCGGGAAGCAGTTCTTC.

The table lists this clonotype with many counts. This chain uses TRBV6-5 with TRBJ1-2; perhaps TRBD1 as D (6 bases). This CDR3 has 14 residues. Germline CDR1 reads MNHEY; CDR2 reads SVGAGI. Trimming stripped 4 bases from V and 4 bases from J, with 13 bases between. CDR3 nucleotide sequence: TGTGCCAGCAGTTTGGCGGACAGAGGCTATGGCTACACCTTC. It codes for CASSLADRGYGYTF.

The chain couples TRBV6-1 to TRBJ2-1; D is unresolved. Germline loops: CDR1 MNHNS, CDR2 SASEGT. The CDR3 spans 16 residues. Trimming removed 6 bases at V and 0 bases at J, with 15 bases between. The DNA of the CDR3 is TGTGCCAGCAGACCCGAGTGGTATAGCTCCTACAATGAGCAGTTCTTC. Translation: CASRPEWYSSYNEQFF.

This clonotype was detected ten times or more. The rearrangement links TRBV12-3 or TRBV12-4 to TRBJ2-5, with D unclear. The CDR3 is made up of 14 amino acids. V was shortened by 6 bases and J by 4 bases, with 15 bases between the two germline ends. The CDR3 coding sequence is TGTGCCAGCAGCCGGACGGTGGGCGGAGAGACCCAGTACTTC. It yields the protein CASSRTVGGETQYF.

This clonotype was observed many times. This chain connects TRBV15 to TRBJ2-5, with D perhaps TRBD1 (5 bases). Germline CDR1 reads LNHNV; CDR2 reads YYDKDF (reference sequence). The V and J ends lost 4 bases and 4 bases respectively, with 10 bases between them. CDR3 length: 13 residues. The CDR3 sequence is CATSNPGLETQYF. The CDR3 DNA reads TGTGCCACCAGCAATCCAGGGCTAGAGACCCAGTACTTC.

This clonotype was seen repeatedly, ten times or more. CDR3 residues: CAISDSEDYRYF. CDR3 DNA: TGTGCCATCAGTGATTCGGAGGACTATCGGTACTTC. This sequence joins TRBV10-3 and TRBJ2-5, with a possible D match to TRBD2 (6 bases). Trimming left V 3 bases short and J 13 bases short, with 15 bases between. Germline assignment: CDR1 ENHRY and CDR2 SYGVKD. This CDR3 is 12 amino acids long.

This clonotype has a count of ten or more. At one end, the junction sequence differs from germline, possibly due to a read error. The chain links TRBV5-1 to TRBJ2-1; D unresolved. CDR1 is SGHRS and CDR2 is YFSETQ in the germline V gene. The CDR3 consists of 16 residues. The CDR3 region is CASSLDSGTKYNEQSF. The CDR3 coding sequence is TGCGCCAGCAGCTTGGACTCCGGCACAAAGTACAATGAGCAGTCCTTC.

This clonotype was seen ten or more times. CDR3 protein: CASSVEEGGEAFF. The CDR3 DNA reads as TGTGCCAGCAGCGTTGAGGAGGGTGGTGAAGCTTTCTTT. The chain has TRBV9 and TRBJ1-1; unclear D gene. The CDR3 length is 13 residues. Trimming took 2 bases from V and 7 from J, leaving 12 bases between them. Per germline, CDR1 SGDLS and CDR2 YYNGEE.

This clonotype was observed a few times. This chain links TRBV15 with TRBJ1-1, with D maybe TRBD1 (5 bases). The CDR3 extends over 16 amino acids. Trimming took 3 bases from V and 1 from J, leaving 15 bases between them. CDR1 is LNHNV and CDR2 is YYDKDF in the germline V gene (reference sequence). DNA for the CDR3: TGTGCCACCAGCAGTGGTAGTTTTGGGGGGAACACTGAAGCTTTCTTT. Protein: CATSSGSFGGNTEAFF.

The rearrangement uses TRBV5-5 and TRBJ2-7; TRBD2 is a possible D gene (5 bases). This CDR3 region has 15 residues. CDR1 is SGHKS, CDR2 YYEKEE, per germline (reference sequence). V shed 6 bases and J shed 2 bases, with 18 bases lying between them. The CDR3 here is CASIPSPGRPYEQYF. The CDR3 DNA reads TGTGCCAGCATCCCTTCCCCTGGGAGACCCTACGAGCAGTACTTC. Together with reference TRBV5-5 and TRBJ2-7, the CDR3 gives the full variable domain: DAGVTQSPTHLIKTRGQQVTLRCSPISGHKSVSWYQQVLGQGPQFIFQYYEKEERGRGNFPDRFSARQFPNYSSELNVNALLLGDSALYLCASIPSPGRPYEQYFGPGTRLTVT.

This clonotype was recorded at least ten times. CDR3 protein: CATSRESNTGISNQPQHF. The CDR3, as DNA: TGTGCCACCAGCAGAGAAAGTAACACGGGGATTAGCAATCAGCCCCAGCATTTT. The chain joins TRBV15 to TRBJ1-5, with no clear D. The CDR3 sequence is 18 residues long. Germline CDR1 and CDR2: LNHNV and YYDKDF (reference sequence). Trimming pared 0 bases from V and 0 bases from J, leaving 15 bases between.

This chain connects TRBV7-8 to TRBJ1-1; D is undetermined. Trimming removed 1 base from V and 2 bases from J, with 14 bases in between. CDR3 length: 16 amino acids. Germline V lookup: CDR1 SGHVS, CDR2 FQNEAQ. The CDR3 coding sequence is TGTGCCAGCAGCTTAGGACCCTGGAAACCCAACACTGAAGCTTTCTTT. This encodes CASSLGPWKPNTEAFF.

This clonotype was recorded many times. The gene calls are TRBV4-1 and TRBJ2-2, with D perhaps assigned TRBD1 or TRBD2 (5 bases each). CDR1 is MGHRA, CDR2 YSYEKL, per germline. This CDR3 is 17 amino acids long. V gave up 5 bases and J gave up 3 bases, with 19 bases separating them. CDR3 in DNA: TGCGCCAGCAGCTCTCTGATGGGACGTGGGGACACCGGGGAGCTGTTTTTT. Translation gives CASSSLMGRGDTGELFF.

This clonotype was counted at least ten times. The chain joins TRBV20-1 to TRBJ2-2; TRBD1 is a possible D gene (5 bases). Germline V gives CDR1 DFQATT, CDR2 SNEGSKA (reference sequence). The V end lost 6 bases, the J end lost 4 bases, and 15 bases lay between the germline ends. The CDR3 contains 14 residues. CDR3 sequence (DNA): TGCAGTGCCTTGGGGCAATCGGGCACCGGGGAGCTGTTTTTT. Translated: CSALGQSGTGELFF.

This clonotype was picked up many times. The V call is TRBV5-1, the J call TRBJ2-3; D might be TRBD2 (6 bases). This CDR3 is 15 amino acids long. V lost 2 bases to trimming and J lost 1 base, with 11 bases between them. Germline V gene lookup returns CDR1 SGHRS and CDR2 YFSETQ. Here the CDR3 reads CASSFDSGGTDTQYF. The CDR3 coding sequence is TGCGCCAGCAGCTTCGACTCGGGGGGCACAGATACGCAGTATTTT. Full variable domain (rest looked up from reference TRBV5-1 and TRBJ2-3): KAGVTQTPRYLIKTRGQQVTLSCSPISGHRSVSWYQQTPGQGLQFLFEYFSETQRNKGNFPGRFSGRQFSNSRSEMNVSTLELGDSALYLCASSFDSGGTDTQYFGPGTRLTVL.

The chain couples TRBV5-1 to TRBJ2-3; TRBD1 might be the D (5 bases). The length of the CDR3 is 14 residues. Germline V CDR1 and CDR2: SGHRS, YFSETQ. Trimming removed 3 bases from V and 4 bases from J, with 12 bases in between. The CDR3 DNA follows: TGCGCCAGCAGCTCCAGGGCGAGGCCAGATACGCAGTATTTT. Amino acid sequence: CASSSRARPDTQYF.

This clonotype was detected many times. The chain uses TRBV3-1 and TRBJ2-1; 11 nucleotides match TRBD2. The CDR3 is 19 residues long. Germline V gene lookup returns CDR1 LGHDT and CDR2 YNNKEL (reference sequence). V was clipped by 0 bases and J by 4 bases; unmatched bases: 11. The CDR3 DNA reads TGTGCCAGCAGCCAAGAAGGGGAATACGGGACTAGCGGATACAATGAGCAGTTCTTC. Protein: CASSQEGEYGTSGYNEQFF.

There are a few counts of this clonotype. The J gene is TRBJ1-6, the V gene TRBV12-5; D is unclear. Trimming took 6 bases from V and 6 from J, leaving 18 bases between them. The CDR3 is 16 residues long. The germline CDR1 and CDR2 sequences are LGHNT and FRNRAP. CDR3 in amino acids: CASGPSWGIGNSPLHF. CDR3 sequence (DNA): TGTGCTAGTGGCCCTTCTTGGGGTATCGGTAATTCACCCCTCCACTTT.

There are many counts of this clonotype. The chain combines TRBV20-1 with TRBJ1-1; D gene uncertain. The germline V gene encodes CDR1 DFQATT and CDR2 SNEGSKA (reference sequence). Trimming stripped 3 bases from V and 4 bases from J, with 6 bases between. The CDR3 runs 11 residues. In DNA form, the CDR3 reads TGCAGTGCTAGTCTTTCCACTGAAGCTTTCTTT. Protein: CSASLSTEAFF.

This clonotype appeared many times. V and J are TRBV12-3 or TRBV12-4 and TRBJ1-2; possibly TRBD1 for D (5 bases). This CDR3 has 14 amino acids. Trimming pared 4 bases from V and 3 bases from J, leaving 12 bases between. CDR3 DNA sequence: TGTGCCAGCAGTTCCCCCCCGGGGCACTATGGCTACACCTTC. Protein: CASSSPPGHYGYTF.

This clonotype was observed many times. The V call is TRBV20-1, the J call TRBJ2-7; TRBD2 agrees at 7 bases. From germline, CDR1 is DFQATT and CDR2 SNEGSKA (reference sequence). The CDR3 runs to 16 residues. Unmatched junction bases numbered 10, after V lost 1 base and J lost 1 base. The DNA of the CDR3 is TGCAGTGCTAGAGGGTCTAGCCCTAGCGGATCCTACGAGCAGTACTTC. Translation: CSARGSSPSGSYEQYF.

CDR3 in amino acids: CASSRDRDYEQYF. The CDR3 DNA sequence: TGTGCCAGCTCACGCGACAGGGACTACGAGCAGTACTTC. This chain links TRBV18 with TRBJ2-7; 7 bases agree with TRBD1. The CDR3 has 13 amino acids. CDR1 and CDR2 (germline): KGHSH, LQKENI. With V trimmed by 4 bases and J by 3 bases, 3 bases remained unmatched. The full variable domain, its missing parts supplied by reference TRBV18 and TRBJ2-7, is NAGVMQNPRHLVRRRGQEARLRCSPMKGHSHVYWYRQLPEEGLKFMVYLQKENIIDESGMPKERFSAEFPKEGPSILRIQQVVRGDSAAYFCASSRDRDYEQYFGPGTRLTVT.

This clonotype was recorded many times. The chain couples TRBV4-2 to TRBJ2-3; the match to TRBD2 covers 8 bases. The CDR3 loop spans 16 amino acids. Germline CDR1 is LGHNA and CDR2 is YNFKEQ. V was pared by 5 bases and J by 1 base, with 8 bases of the junction left unmatched. The CDR3 nucleotides are TGTGCCAGCAGCGCCAAAGCGGGGGAGGGCACAGATACGCAGTATTTT. It codes for CASSAKAGEGTDTQYF.